The 18 T cell receptor beta chains below come from one sample, sequenced in a study of cytomegalovirus exposure and HLA in healthy donors. The PCR had 60 Vbeta and 13 Jbeta primers. Assay used: immunoSEQ multiplex PCR; TCRdb lists only in-frame clones, some missing. The table lists about 110,000 clones, around 72% of them singletons. The specimen sequenced was PBMCs. The origin of the receptors is a woman between 35 and 50 years old in good health and CMV-seropositive.

This clone came up once. CDR3 sequence reads: CASSLLYGTSQNEQFF. In DNA form, the CDR3 reads TGTGCCAGCAGCTTGCTGTACGGGACTAGCCAAAATGAGCAGTTCTTC. The chain couples TRBV5-4 to TRBJ2-1; 9 nucleotides align to TRBD2. Germline-derived CDR1 and CDR2 are SGHNT and YYREEE (reference sequence). CDR3 size: 16 residues. The ends lost 1 base at V and 7 bases at J; junction bases unmatched: 9.

The V gene is TRBV5-6, the J gene TRBJ1-5; D gene uncertain. Per the germline V gene, CDR1 is SGHDT and CDR2 is YYEEEE. V was shortened by 3 bases and J by 6 bases, with 13 bases between the two germline ends. CDR3 length: 14 residues. The CDR3 protein is CASSSGGERQPQHF. Here the CDR3 DNA reads TGTGCCAGCAGCTCGGGCGGGGAACGTCAGCCCCAGCATTTT.

This chain connects TRBV10-3 to TRBJ1-2; maybe TRBD1 (5 bases). V was shortened by 4 bases and J by 5 bases, with 11 bases between the two germline ends. This CDR3 is 13 amino acids long. Germline CDR1 ENHRY, CDR2 SYGVKD. CDR3 nucleotide sequence: TGTGCCATCAGTGCCAGGGAAGGGTATGGCTACACCTTC. It specifies CAISAREGYGYTF.

A single count supports this clone. The chain has TRBV27 and TRBJ1-5; no reliable D call. The V gene lost 3 bases and the J gene lost 0 bases, with 15 bases spanning the gap. CDR1 MNHEY and CDR2 SMNVEV come from the germline V gene (reference sequence). CDR3 length: 17 residues. For the CDR3, the DNA is TGTGCCAGCAGTTTGTCCCCTGAGGGAGCTAGCAATCAGCCCCAGCATTTT. This codes for CASSLSPEGASNQPQHF.

The chain is built from TRBV6-5 and TRBJ2-3; D gene uncertain. The germline V gene has CDR1 MNHEY and CDR2 SVGAGI. Trimming took off 5 bases at V and 0 bases at J, with 6 bases between the two ends. This CDR3 has 13 amino acids. For the CDR3, the DNA is TGTGCCAGCAGTAAGCCTAGCACAGATACGCAGTATTTT. Amino acids: CASSKPSTDTQYF.

The chain carries TRBV19 and TRBJ1-5; D unclear. CDR1 is LNHDA and CDR2 is SQIVND in the germline V gene (reference sequence). This CDR3 has 14 amino acids. Deletions cut 3 bases from V and 1 base from J, with 7 bases between. CDR3 in amino acids: CASSMGQSNQPQHF. CDR3 DNA: TGTGCCAGTAGTATGGGCCAAAGCAATCAGCCCCAGCATTTT.

The chain employs TRBV12-5 and TRBJ1-1; D may be TRBD1 (5 bases). V lost 4 bases and J 0 bases, leaving 18 bases between the germline ends. This CDR3 is 17 amino acids long. Germline CDR1 LGHNT, CDR2 FRNRAP. CDR3 region: CASGYGRDQVMNTEAFF. In DNA, the CDR3 is TGTGCTAGTGGTTACGGGAGGGACCAAGTAATGAACACTGAAGCTTTCTTT. The entire variable domain, with the rest obtained from reference TRBV12-5 and TRBJ1-1, is as follows: DARVTQTPRHKVTEMGQEVTMRCQPILGHNTVFWYRQTMMQGLELLAYFRNRAPLDDSGMPKDRFSAEMPDATLATLKIQPSEPRDSAVYFCASGYGRDQVMNTEAFFGQGTRLTVV.

The CDR3 DNA follows: TGTGCCAGCAGGGGGACAGGAGGTAGCAATCAGCCCCAGCATTTT. Translation gives CASRGTGGSNQPQHF. V and J are TRBV2 and TRBJ1-5; 8 bases are a match to TRBD1. This CDR3 is built from 15 residues. V was clipped by 6 bases and J by 0 bases; unmatched bases: 4. CDR1 and CDR2 (germline): SNHLY, FYNNEI.

This CDR3 reads CASSRDRDNSPLHF. DNA for the CDR3: TGTGCCAGCAGCCGAGACAGAGATAATTCACCCCTCCACTTT. The V gene is TRBV5-4, the J gene TRBJ1-6, with D possibly being TRBD1 (5 bases). Germline V gives CDR1 SGHNT, CDR2 YYREEE (reference sequence). V gave up 4 bases and J gave up 5 bases, with 10 bases separating them. This CDR3 spans 14 amino acids.

V usage is TRBV2 and J usage is TRBJ1-1; 7 bases are shared with TRBD1. The germline CDR1 and CDR2 sequences are SNHLY and FYNNEI. The CDR3 covers 14 residues. J lost 4 bases, V lost 3 bases, and 5 bases had no gene match. CDR3 amino acids: CASSDRGRSTEAFF. DNA of the CDR3: TGTGCCAGCAGTGATAGGGGGCGAAGCACTGAAGCTTTCTTT.

J is TRBJ1-1 and V is TRBV12-5; the D is unclear. The CDR3 has 16 residues. Germline CDR1 is LGHNT and CDR2 is FRNRAP. V lost 0 bases to trimming and J lost 5 bases, with 16 bases between them. CDR3 sequence (DNA): TGTGCTAGTGGTTTGGTACTCTTCCATGCCGGGACTGAAGCTTTCTTT. Translation gives CASGLVLFHAGTEAFF. Together with reference TRBV12-5 and TRBJ1-1, the CDR3 gives the full variable domain: DARVTQTPRHKVTEMGQEVTMRCQPILGHNTVFWYRQTMMQGLELLAYFRNRAPLDDSGMPKDRFSAEMPDATLATLKIQPSEPRDSAVYFCASGLVLFHAGTEAFFGQGTRLTVV.

V gene TRBV6-1 combines with J gene TRBJ2-2; D is unresolved. CDR3 length: 14 amino acids. Germline values: CDR1 MNHNS, CDR2 SASEGT. V was shortened by 4 bases and J by 3 bases, with 9 bases between the two germline ends. The CDR3 loop is CASSAGSDTGELFF. In DNA form, the CDR3 reads TGTGCCAGCAGTGCCGGGTCGGACACCGGGGAGCTGTTTTTT.

This clone was found a few times. CDR3: CASSPNQQGGTQHF. CDR3 DNA sequence: TGTGCCAGCAGCCCGAACCAACAGGGGGGGACCCAGCATTTT. This chain joins TRBV6-6 and TRBJ1-5, with 8 bases fitting TRBD1. After removal of 6 bases from V and 11 bases from J, the junction contained 12 bases not matched to a gene. The CDR3 extends over 14 amino acids. The germline CDR1 and CDR2 sequences are MNHNY and SVGAGI (reference sequence).

The chain links TRBV5-1 to TRBJ2-7, with 10 bases aligning to TRBD1. This CDR3 comprises 14 residues. CDR1 and CDR2 (germline): SGHRS, YFSETQ. The V and J ends lost 7 bases and 6 bases, in that order; junction bases with no gene match: 10. The CDR3 region has the DNA TGCGCCAGCCAGAGGACAGGGGGACCCCCCGAGCAGTACTTC. Amino acid sequence: CASQRTGGPPEQYF.

The gene calls are TRBV19 and TRBJ1-2; 8 nucleotides line up with TRBD1. V shed 7 bases, J shed 2 bases, and the junction held 6 bases outside the gene matches. CDR3 length equals 14 residues. Germline assignment: CDR1 LNHDA and CDR2 SQIVND (reference sequence). CDR3: CASKKDRENYGYTF. The CDR3 nucleotides read TGTGCCAGTAAAAAGGACAGGGAGAACTATGGCTACACCTTC.

V is TRBV7-2 and J is TRBJ2-7; tentative D call: TRBD2 (6 bases). V gave up 1 base and J gave up 0 bases, with 13 bases separating them. This CDR3 is built from 16 residues. Germline lookup yields CDR1 SGHTA and CDR2 FQGNSA. The CDR3 spells CASSLVGGDLSYEQYF. DNA for the CDR3: TGTGCCAGCAGCTTAGTAGGCGGGGATCTCTCCTACGAGCAGTACTTC.

The J gene is TRBJ2-7, the V gene TRBV6-5; 7 bases align to TRBD2. The CDR3 length is 14 residues. Unmatched junction bases numbered 3, after V lost 2 bases and J lost 2 bases. Germline values: CDR1 MNHEY, CDR2 SVGAGI. The CDR3 nucleotides read TGTGCCAGCAGTTACGGGAGGGGAACCTACGAGCAGTACTTC. As protein: CASSYGRGTYEQYF.

This clone showed up just once. The chain couples TRBV9 to TRBJ2-3, with D maybe TRBD2 (5 bases). The CDR3 is 14 amino acids. CDR1 and CDR2 from the germline V gene are SGDLS and YYNGEE. V gave up 0 bases and J gave up 6 bases, with 11 bases separating them. This chain's CDR3 is CASSVGGTGDTQYF. Here the CDR3 DNA reads TGTGCCAGCAGCGTAGGAGGAACGGGGGATACGCAGTATTTT.